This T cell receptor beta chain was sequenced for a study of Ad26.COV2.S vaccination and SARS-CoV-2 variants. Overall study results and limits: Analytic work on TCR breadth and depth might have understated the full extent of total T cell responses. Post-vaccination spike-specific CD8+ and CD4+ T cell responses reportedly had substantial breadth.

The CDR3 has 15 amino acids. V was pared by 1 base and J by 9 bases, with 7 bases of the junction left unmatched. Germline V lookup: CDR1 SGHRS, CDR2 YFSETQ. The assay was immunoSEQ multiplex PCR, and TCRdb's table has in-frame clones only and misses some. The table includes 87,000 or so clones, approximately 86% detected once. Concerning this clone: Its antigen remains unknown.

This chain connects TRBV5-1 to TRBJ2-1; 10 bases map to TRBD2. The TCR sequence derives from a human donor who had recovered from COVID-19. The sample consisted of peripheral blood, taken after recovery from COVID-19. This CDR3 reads CASSLNPAGGREQFF. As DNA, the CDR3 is TGCGCCAGCAGCTTGAATCCAGCGGGAGGGCGTGAGCAGTTCTTC. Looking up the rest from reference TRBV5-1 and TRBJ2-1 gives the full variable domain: KAGVTQTPRYLIKTRGQQVTLSCSPISGHRSVSWYQQTPGQGLQFLFEYFSETQRNKGNFPGRFSGRQFSNSRSEMNVSTLELGDSALYLCASSLNPAGGREQFFGPGTRLTVL.